The 13 T cell receptor beta chains below were found in one sample sequenced in a study of T cells in localized non-small cell lung cancer. Sequenced by immunoSEQ multiplex PCR; TCRdb stores in-frame clones only, minus some. This sample has about 61,000 clones, with about 90% found just once. The specimen comprised peripheral blood, sampled before any cancer treatment. Receptors were obtained from a man between 35 and 75 years old with stage I squamous cell lung carcinoma.

The CDR3 region is CASSSRTGSNQPQHF. CDR3 sequence (DNA): TGTGCCAGCAGCTCCCGGACGGGGAGCAATCAGCCCCAGCATTTT. The chain uses TRBV7-2 and TRBJ1-5; D is ambiguous. The CDR3 loop spans 15 amino acids. With 4 bases removed from V and 1 base from J, the gap between germline ends came to 11 bases. The V gene's germline CDR1 is SGHTA and CDR2 FQGNSA.

The gene calls are TRBV19 and TRBJ1-1; weak D call: TRBD1 (6 bases). The CDR3 covers 15 residues. Germline V gene sequence: CDR1 LNHDA, CDR2 SQIVND (reference sequence). Trimming took off 5 bases at V and 1 base at J, with 14 bases between the two ends. CDR3 sequence: CASSFHRDANTEAFF. The CDR3 coding sequence is TGTGCCAGTAGTTTCCACAGGGATGCGAACACTGAAGCTTTCTTT. Combining the CDR3 with reference TRBV19 and TRBJ1-1 gives the whole variable domain DGGITQSPKYLFRKEGQNVTLSCEQNLNHDAMYWYRQDPGQGLRLIYYSQIVNDFQKGDIAEGYSVSREKKESFPLTVTSAQKNPTAFYLCASSFHRDANTEAFFGQGTRLTVV.

The CDR3 protein is CASSIDGNYEQYF. Written as DNA, the CDR3 is TGTGCCAGCAGCATCGACGGGAACTACGAGCAGTACTTC. V is TRBV7-2 and J is TRBJ2-7, with D maybe TRBD2 (5 bases). Germline loops: CDR1 SGHTA, CDR2 FQGNSA. The CDR3 is made up of 13 amino acids. The ends were cut back, 5 bases at V and 3 bases at J, with 11 bases in the middle.

V and J are TRBV20-1 and TRBJ1-1; 8 bases align to TRBD1. The CDR3 has 11 residues. Per the germline V gene, CDR1 is DFQATT and CDR2 is SNEGSKA (reference sequence). The CDR3 protein is CTRTGLTEAFF. CDR3 in DNA: TGCACCCGGACAGGGCTCACTGAAGCTTTCTTT.

The genes are TRBV4-2 and TRBJ1-1, with D tentatively TRBD1 (5 bases). Trimming took off 1 base at V and 0 bases at J, with 12 bases between the two ends. The CDR3 length is 16 residues. Per the germline V gene, CDR1 is LGHNA and CDR2 is YNFKEQ. The CDR3 sequence is CASSQVNEGLNTEAFF. CDR3 sequence (DNA): TGTGCCAGCAGCCAAGTTAATGAGGGGTTGAACACTGAAGCTTTCTTT.

As for this clone: The junction does not match germline at one end; this may be a read error. V is TRBV28 and J is TRBJ2-4; D tentatively reads TRBD1 or TRBD2 (5 bases each). The CDR3 loop spans 14 amino acids. Looked up from germline, CDR1 is MDHEN and CDR2 is SYDVKM. The CDR3 here is CAGSRGLTKNIQYF. The CDR3 nucleotides are TGTGCCGGCAGTCGGGGCTTGACCAAAAACATTCAGTACTTC.

This chain links TRBV7-2 with TRBJ1-5; 7 bases fit TRBD1. CDR3 size: 15 residues. Trimming cost V 5 bases and J 4 bases; bases outside gene matches: 8. CDR1 and CDR2 from the germline V gene are SGHTA and FQGNSA. The CDR3 DNA reads as TGTGCCAGCAGCCTAGGACAGGCGGAAAATCAGCCCCAGCATTTT. Its translation: CASSLGQAENQPQHF.

The V and J genes are TRBV4-1 and TRBJ2-5; the D gene could be TRBD1 or TRBD2 (5 bases each). The CDR3 loop spans 16 amino acids. Trimming removed 4 bases from V and 2 bases from J, with 17 bases in between. CDR1 is MGHRA, CDR2 YSYEKL, per germline. In DNA form, the CDR3 reads TGCGCCAGCAGCCTGGGACCCCTTAGCCTTCAAGAGACCCAGTACTTC. Its translation is CASSLGPLSLQETQYF.

The V and J genes are TRBV11-2 and TRBJ1-1; D is undetermined. V dropped 5 bases and J dropped 1 base, with 8 bases sitting between them. The length of the CDR3 is 13 residues. Germline V gene lookup returns CDR1 SGHAT and CDR2 FQNNGV. The CDR3 DNA is TGTGCCAGCAGCGACCAACAGAACACTGAAGCTTTCTTT. Residues: CASSDQQNTEAFF.

This rearrangement joins TRBV10-3 to TRBJ2-2; D not certain. Germline values: CDR1 ENHRY, CDR2 SYGVKD. The CDR3 covers 13 residues. Trimming pared 3 bases from V and 8 bases from J, leaving 10 bases between. The CDR3 here is CAISEARNGELFF. DNA of the CDR3: TGTGCCATCAGTGAAGCTAGAAATGGGGAGCTGTTTTTT.

CDR3: CASSPPPRRGTVYNQPQHF. The CDR3 DNA sequence: TGTGCCAGCAGCCCACCGCCACGGAGAGGGACAGTTTACAATCAGCCCCAGCATTTT. The rearrangement joins TRBV21-1 to TRBJ1-5; TRBD1 is taken as the D call from the table, unchecked against the DNA. TRBV21-1 is reported as a pseudogene. The length of the CDR3 is 19 residues.

This chain links TRBV6-6 with TRBJ1-2, with D unresolved. Trimming left V 7 bases short and J 5 bases short, with 20 bases between. In germline, CDR1 is MNHNY, CDR2 SVGAGI (reference sequence). This CDR3 spans 15 amino acids. The CDR3 spells CASIRRLGPVYGYTF. The CDR3 bases are TGTGCCAGCATAAGGCGCCTTGGTCCGGTATATGGCTACACCTTC.

The chain joins TRBV28 to TRBJ2-7, with 9 bases fitting TRBD2. Germline V lookup: CDR1 MDHEN, CDR2 SYDVKM. The CDR3 has 15 residues. V was clipped by 4 bases and J by 5 bases; unmatched bases: 9. The CDR3 loop reads CASSYPTSGPHEQYF. The CDR3 DNA follows: TGTGCCAGCAGTTACCCCACTAGCGGGCCCCACGAGCAGTACTTC.